This entry describes one T cell receptor beta chain. This record comes from a study of control samples from healthy donors and cancer patients. TCRdb keeps only in-frame clones here, not all; method: immunoSEQ multiplex PCR. The repertoire holds about 180,000 clones, with 90% to 95% as singletons. V lost 3 bases and J lost 0, with 13 bases in between. CDR3 length: 16 amino acids. The germline CDR1 and CDR2 sequences are SGDLS and YYNGEE. The chain uses TRBV9 and TRBJ1-3, with D possibly matching TRBD1 (6 bases). Sequenced: blood. This receptor was identified in a young man in good health. CDR3 sequence (DNA): TGTGCCAGCAGCGCCCGAGGGGACAACTCTGGAAACACCATATATTTT. It translates to CASSARGDNSGNTIYF.